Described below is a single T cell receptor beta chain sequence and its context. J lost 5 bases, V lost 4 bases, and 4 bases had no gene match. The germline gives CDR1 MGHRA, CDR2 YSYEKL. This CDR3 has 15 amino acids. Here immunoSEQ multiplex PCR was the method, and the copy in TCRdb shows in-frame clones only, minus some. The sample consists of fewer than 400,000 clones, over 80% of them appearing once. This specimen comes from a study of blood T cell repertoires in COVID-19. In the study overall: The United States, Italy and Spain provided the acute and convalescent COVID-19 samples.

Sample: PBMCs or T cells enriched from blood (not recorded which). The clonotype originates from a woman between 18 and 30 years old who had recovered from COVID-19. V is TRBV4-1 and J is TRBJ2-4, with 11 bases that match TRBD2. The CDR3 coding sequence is TGCGCCAGCAGCCGGGAGGGACTAGCGGAAAACATTCAGTACTTC. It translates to CASSREGLAENIQYF.